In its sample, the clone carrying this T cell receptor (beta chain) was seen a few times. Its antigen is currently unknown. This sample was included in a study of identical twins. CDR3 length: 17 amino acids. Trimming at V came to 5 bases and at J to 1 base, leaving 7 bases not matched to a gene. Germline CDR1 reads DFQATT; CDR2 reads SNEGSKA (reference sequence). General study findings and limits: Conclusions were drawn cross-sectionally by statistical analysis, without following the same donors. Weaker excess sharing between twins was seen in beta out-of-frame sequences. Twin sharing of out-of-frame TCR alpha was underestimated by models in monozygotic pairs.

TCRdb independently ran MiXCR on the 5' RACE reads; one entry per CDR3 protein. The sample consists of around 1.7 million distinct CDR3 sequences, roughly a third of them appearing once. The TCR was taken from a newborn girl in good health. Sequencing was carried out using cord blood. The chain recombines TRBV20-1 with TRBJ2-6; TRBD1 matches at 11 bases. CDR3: CSAAFRDRGSGANVLTF. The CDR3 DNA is TGCAGTGCTGCGTTCCGGGACAGGGGGTCTGGGGCCAACGTCCTGACTTTC.